The clone carrying this T cell receptor beta chain was observed once. The data were produced by immunoSEQ multiplex PCR, yet TCRdb's version contains in-frame clones alone and is incomplete. The table includes around 70,000 clones, nearly 98% detected once. This entry belongs to a study of technical replicates of blood from a few donors. Sequenced sample: T cells isolated from PBMCs. The clonotype originates from a human donor in good health.

The CDR3 DNA reads as TGCGCCAGCAGCTTCCAGGGTACTGAGCAGTTCTTC. Translation: CASSFQGTEQFF. This chain uses TRBV5-1 with TRBJ2-1, with D perhaps matching TRBD1 (5 bases). The V end was cut by 2 bases, the J end by 9 bases, with 9 bases between. From germline, CDR1 is SGHRS and CDR2 YFSETQ. The CDR3 consists of 12 residues.